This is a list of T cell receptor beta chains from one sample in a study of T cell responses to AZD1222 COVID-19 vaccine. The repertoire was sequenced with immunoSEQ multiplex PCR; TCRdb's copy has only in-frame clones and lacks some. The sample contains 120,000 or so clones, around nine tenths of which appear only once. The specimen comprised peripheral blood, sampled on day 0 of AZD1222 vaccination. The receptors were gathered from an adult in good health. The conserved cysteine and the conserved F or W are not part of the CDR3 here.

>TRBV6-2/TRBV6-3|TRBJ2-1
ASSTGVYNEQF
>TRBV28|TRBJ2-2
ASSRPGTSGTGELF
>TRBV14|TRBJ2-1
ASSLLPGLAGVGYNEQF
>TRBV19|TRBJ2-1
ASGAASGSLHEQF
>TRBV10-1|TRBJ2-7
ASSESAPSYEQY
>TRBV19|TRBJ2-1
ASSTRLGRKLYNEQF
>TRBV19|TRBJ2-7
ASSIAGHYEQY
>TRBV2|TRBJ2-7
ASRVGGYEQY
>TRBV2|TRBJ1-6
ASRGPGGVNSPLH
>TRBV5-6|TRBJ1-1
ASSFRFRDTEAF
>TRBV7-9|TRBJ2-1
ASSLGLAGEFWDNEQF
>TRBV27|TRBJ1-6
ASSLVTNGSPLH
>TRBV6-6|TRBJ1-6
ASSYSPGTGGSPLH
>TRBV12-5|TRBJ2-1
ASGPPGATSYNEQF
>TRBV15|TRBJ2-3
ATSRPSLYGRTDTQY
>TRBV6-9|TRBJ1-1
ASSTETGDTEAF
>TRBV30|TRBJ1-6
ASQGSRNSPLH
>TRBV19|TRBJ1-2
ASRARGTSGYT
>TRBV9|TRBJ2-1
ASSARRQGDEQF
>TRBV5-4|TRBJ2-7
ASSPRAGSIEQY
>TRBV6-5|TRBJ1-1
AVTAGREAF
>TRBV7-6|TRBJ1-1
ASSLAAQGTEAF
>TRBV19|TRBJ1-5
ASSYSNQPQH
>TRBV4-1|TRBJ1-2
ASSQVMGGYGYT
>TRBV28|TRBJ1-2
ASTMGQAGGYT
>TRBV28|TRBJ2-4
ASRTQGRNIQY
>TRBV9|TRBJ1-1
ASSPHRSLGEAF
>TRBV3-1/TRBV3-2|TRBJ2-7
ASSQERGRAYEQY
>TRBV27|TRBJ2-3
ASSWASGSTDTQY
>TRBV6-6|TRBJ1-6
ASSYGLSSPLH
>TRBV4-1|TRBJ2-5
ASSQLGTAKETQY
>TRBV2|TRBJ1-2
ASTVQVNYGYT
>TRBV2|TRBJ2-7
ASSRSGPPYEQY
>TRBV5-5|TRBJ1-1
ASSPRAIVGRTEAF
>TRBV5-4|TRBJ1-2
ASSLARGQFNYGYT
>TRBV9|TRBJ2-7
ASSVETSGIYEQY
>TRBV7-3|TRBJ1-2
ASSRGQGLGYT
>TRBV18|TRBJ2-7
ASSRSGTGSYEQY
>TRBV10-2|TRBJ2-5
ASRLGPGLDPETQY
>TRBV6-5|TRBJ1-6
ASRQYNSPLH
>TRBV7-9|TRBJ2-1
ASSLTGDRGLYEQF
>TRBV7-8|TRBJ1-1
ASSSSSLGQGGMNTEAF
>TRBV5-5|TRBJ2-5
ASGPNGDGKETQY
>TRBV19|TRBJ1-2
ASSTSNYGYT
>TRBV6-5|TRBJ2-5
ASSYREAETQY
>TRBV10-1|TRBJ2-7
ASSESGGFEQY
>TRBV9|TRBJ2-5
ASSVGGEGETQY
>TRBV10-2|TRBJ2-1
ASSGDRGYNEQF
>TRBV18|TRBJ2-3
ASSPPGRDTQY
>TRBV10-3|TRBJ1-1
AIRRTGGIVEAF
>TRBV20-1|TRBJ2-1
SASTGRYNEQF